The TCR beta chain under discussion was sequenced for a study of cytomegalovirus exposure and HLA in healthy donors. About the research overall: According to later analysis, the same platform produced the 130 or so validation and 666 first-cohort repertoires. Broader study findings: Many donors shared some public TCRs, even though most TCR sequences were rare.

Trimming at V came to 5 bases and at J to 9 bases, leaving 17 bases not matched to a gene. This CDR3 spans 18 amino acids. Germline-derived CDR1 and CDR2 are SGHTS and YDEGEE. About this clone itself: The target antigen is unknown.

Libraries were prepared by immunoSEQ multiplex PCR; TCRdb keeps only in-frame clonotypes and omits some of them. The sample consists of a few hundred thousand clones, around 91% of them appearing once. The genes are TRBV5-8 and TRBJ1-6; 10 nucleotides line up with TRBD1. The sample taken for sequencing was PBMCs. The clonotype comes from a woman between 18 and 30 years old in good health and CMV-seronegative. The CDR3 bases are TGTGCCAGCAGGGGGGGACAGGGGCGTATTTGGGTTGGTTCACCCCTCCACTTT. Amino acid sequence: CASRGGQGRIWVGSPLHF. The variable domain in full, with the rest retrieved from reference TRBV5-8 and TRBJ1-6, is EAGVTQSPTHLIKTRGQQATLRCSPISGHTSVYWYQQALGLGLQFLLWYDEGEERNRGNFPPRFSGRQFPNYSSELNVNALELEDSALYLCASRGGQGRIWVGSPLHFGNGTRLTVT.